One sample yielded the 20 T cell receptor beta chains listed below, sequenced in a study of cytomegalovirus exposure and HLA in healthy donors. The PCR used 60 Vbeta and 13 Jbeta primers. Profiling relied on immunoSEQ multiplex PCR, and the TCRdb table lists in-frame clones only, not all of them. Recorded here are 190,000 or so clones; the top ten clones represent 0.74%. Sequencing input: PBMCs. The receptors were gathered from a boy between 10 and 17 years old in good health and CMV-seronegative.

The chain has TRBV25-1 and TRBJ2-1, with a possible D match to TRBD1 (5 bases). Germline values: CDR1 MGHDK, CDR2 SYGVNS. The CDR3 totals 11 residues. The ends were cut back, 7 bases at V and 10 bases at J, with 11 bases in the middle. The CDR3 DNA reads TGTGCCAGCAACCTAGGGGTCGAGCAGTTCTTC. Translation gives CASNLGVEQFF.

The V and J genes are TRBV9 and TRBJ1-3; D is unresolved. CDR3 length: 14 residues. V was cut by 2 bases and J by 0 bases, with 6 bases left in between. Germline CDR1 reads SGDLS; CDR2 reads YYNGEE. CDR3 amino acids: CASSVRDSGNTIYF. CDR3 in DNA: TGTGCCAGCAGCGTGCGGGACTCTGGAAACACCATATATTTT.

J is TRBJ1-2 and V is TRBV4-1; 11 nucleotides agree with TRBD1. The CDR3 spans 16 residues. Germline loops: CDR1 MGHRA, CDR2 YSYEKL. Germline trimming cut 4 bases from V and 6 bases from J; bases unmatched to any gene: 10. CDR3 sequence: CASSRLGQGVNHGYTF. The CDR3 DNA reads TGCGCCAGCAGCCGACTGGGACAGGGGGTGAACCATGGCTACACCTTC.

The chain combines TRBV5-4 with TRBJ2-6; D might be TRBD2 (5 bases). CDR3 length: 16 amino acids. V was cut by 0 bases and J by 2 bases, with 9 bases left in between. Germline values: CDR1 SGHNT, CDR2 YYREEE (reference sequence). Written as DNA, the CDR3 is TGTGCCAGCAGCTTGGGAGGGTGGCCTGGGGCCAACGTCCTGACTTTC. Translation: CASSLGGWPGANVLTF.

V usage is TRBV5-1 and J usage is TRBJ2-1; 7 bases match TRBD2. The CDR3 covers 14 residues. Germline loops: CDR1 SGHRS, CDR2 YFSETQ. V was clipped by 5 bases and J by 9 bases; unmatched bases: 11. Here the CDR3 reads CASRWLAASVEQFF. In nucleotides, the CDR3 is TGCGCCAGCAGATGGCTAGCGGCTTCGGTTGAGCAGTTCTTC.

This sequence joins TRBV29-1 and TRBJ1-2; D ambiguous. The germline V gene encodes CDR1 SQVTM and CDR2 ANQGSEA. The V and J ends lost 3 bases and 7 bases respectively, with 12 bases between them. The CDR3 spans 12 residues. The DNA of the CDR3 is TGCAGCGTTGATGTGACCCGGAGTGGCTACACCTTC. This sequence encodes CSVDVTRSGYTF.

This chain links TRBV7-9 with TRBJ2-5, with 9 bases aligning to TRBD2. With 1 base clipped from V and 5 bases from J, the junction kept 11 bases outside the gene matches. The length of the CDR3 is 17 residues. Germline loops: CDR1 SEHNR, CDR2 FQNEAQ (reference sequence). For the CDR3, the DNA is TGTGCCAGCAGCTTAGTTCCGGTTGGGCTAGCGGGGGAGACCCAGTACTTC. Amino acid sequence: CASSLVPVGLAGETQYF.

V and J are TRBV10-3 and TRBJ2-1, with D perhaps TRBD2 (6 bases). V was cut by 11 bases and J by 2 bases, with 19 bases left in between. CDR1 is ENHRY, CDR2 SYGVKD, per germline. This CDR3 is built from 15 residues. This CDR3 reads CASRGWDSPYNEQFF. CDR3 coding DNA: TGTGCCTCACGGGGGTGGGATTCCCCCTACAATGAGCAGTTCTTC.

J is TRBJ1-2 and V is TRBV6-5; TRBD1 might be the D (5 bases). There are 14 residues in the CDR3. V gave up 5 bases and J gave up 6 bases, with 16 bases separating them. Germline V gives CDR1 MNHEY, CDR2 SVGAGI. CDR3 sequence (DNA): TGTGCCAGCAGTCCAGGGCCGCCTCATCATGGCTACACCTTC. This sequence encodes CASSPGPPHHGYTF.

This chain joins TRBV7-6 and TRBJ2-2; 8 bases agree with TRBD2. Per germline, CDR1 SGHVS and CDR2 FNYEAQ. The V gene end was trimmed by 6 bases and the J gene end by 4 bases; junction bases not matched to a gene: 10. The CDR3 spans 16 residues. The CDR3 DNA reads TGTGCCAGCAGTCAGGCGACTAGCGAGGGCACCGGGGAGCTGTTTTTT. It encodes CASSQATSEGTGELFF.

The chain couples TRBV18 to TRBJ1-2; 7 positions match TRBD1. CDR1 and CDR2 (germline): KGHSH, LQKENI. Trimming removed 3 bases from V and 5 bases from J; junction bases left unmatched: 0. The CDR3 is made up of 12 amino acids. Here the CDR3 reads CASSPGQYGYTF. In DNA form, the CDR3 reads TGTGCCAGCTCACCGGGACAGTATGGCTACACCTTC.

The V gene is TRBV7-7, the J gene TRBJ2-7; 8 nucleotides agree with TRBD1. V dropped 5 bases and J dropped 2; count of bases not matched to a gene: 5. Germline assignment: CDR1 SSHAT and CDR2 FNYEAQ (reference sequence). The length of the CDR3 is 14 residues. The CDR3 region has the DNA TGTGCCAGCAGCCCCGGACAGGGCCCCTACGAGCAGTACTTC. It is translated as CASSPGQGPYEQYF.

The chain carries TRBV5-1 and TRBJ1-4, with 11 bases lining up with TRBD1. From germline, CDR1 is SGHRS and CDR2 YFSETQ. J lost 6 bases, V lost 0 bases, and 1 base had no gene match. This CDR3 has 15 amino acids. CDR3 in amino acids: CASSLAGQGDEKLFF. The CDR3 DNA is TGCGCCAGCAGCTTGGCGGGACAGGGGGATGAAAAACTGTTTTTT.

The chain is built from TRBV11-3 and TRBJ2-7; D unresolved. The V gene's germline CDR1 is SGHNT and CDR2 YENEEA. With 1 base removed from V and 3 bases from J, the gap between germline ends came to 7 bases. The CDR3 extends over 13 amino acids. The CDR3 DNA reads as TGTGCCAGCAGCTTAGTCCCGGGCTACGAGCAGTACTTC. Residues: CASSLVPGYEQYF.

V gene TRBV5-1 combines with J gene TRBJ2-3; 7 bases match TRBD1. The J segment lost 1 base and the V segment lost 7 bases, leaving 6 bases of the junction unmatched. Per germline, CDR1 SGHRS and CDR2 YFSETQ. The CDR3 length is 14 residues. CDR3 bases: TGCGCCAGCTCCTGGGACAGCCGCACAGATACGCAGTATTTT. It codes for CASSWDSRTDTQYF.

As DNA, the CDR3 is TGCGCCAGCAGCCTCGGACAGGGGGCAGACTATGGCTACACCTTC. Translating gives CASSLGQGADYGYTF. The J gene is TRBJ1-2, the V gene TRBV4-1, with TRBD1 identical over 11 bases. The CDR3 is 15 residues long. Germline V lookup: CDR1 MGHRA, CDR2 YSYEKL. The V and J ends lost 4 bases and 3 bases, in that order; junction bases with no gene match: 4.

The chain couples TRBV7-6 to TRBJ1-2; 10 bases align to TRBD1. This CDR3 has 16 residues. V lost 5 bases and J lost 8; bases outside the gene matches: 14. From germline, CDR1 is SGHVS and CDR2 FNYEAQ. The CDR3 loop is CASSPDLGDRGLGYTF. In DNA form, the CDR3 reads TGTGCCAGCAGCCCCGACTTGGGGGACAGGGGTCTGGGCTACACCTTC.

V gene TRBV28 combines with J gene TRBJ1-1; D unresolved. Germline V gives CDR1 MDHEN, CDR2 SYDVKM. This CDR3 has 11 amino acids. V was cut by 6 bases and J by 7 bases, with 9 bases left in between. The DNA of the CDR3 is TGTGCCAGCAGCCCCCATTTTGAAGCTTTCTTT. The encoded protein is CASSPHFEAFF.

The rearrangement links TRBV2 to TRBJ1-5; D gene unclear. Germline V gene sequence: CDR1 SNHLY, CDR2 FYNNEI. The CDR3 consists of 14 residues. V lost 3 bases and J lost 4, with 10 bases in between. DNA of the CDR3: TGTGCCAGCAGTGATGCGGGCGGGAATCAGCCCCAGCATTTT. As protein: CASSDAGGNQPQHF.

The DNA of the CDR3 is TGTGCCAACGAAGGGAGAGCGGGGGGTTACAATGAGCAGTTCTTC. This encodes CANEGRAGGYNEQFF. J is TRBJ2-1 and V is TRBV6-4, with 9 bases that match TRBD2. The CDR3 is 15 amino acids. V was pared by 10 bases and J by 4 bases, with 11 bases of the junction left unmatched. The germline V gene encodes CDR1 MRHNA and CDR2 SNTAGT.